This T cell receptor (beta chain) was obtained from a study of blood T cell repertoires in COVID-19. Cohort assignment relied on participant-reported clinical history. The repertoire was sequenced with immunoSEQ multiplex PCR; TCRdb's copy has only in-frame clones and lacks some. The table has 260,000 or so clones, about four fifths seen once. This CDR3 has 15 residues. After removal of 3 bases from V and 3 bases from J, the junction contained 3 bases not matched to a gene. The germline V gene has CDR1 LNHDA and CDR2 SQIVND (reference sequence). The gene calls are TRBV19 and TRBJ1-5, with 9 bases fitting TRBD1. This receptor was obtained from a woman aged 40 to 55 who had been exposed to COVID-19. Sequences were obtained from PBMCs or T cells enriched from blood (not recorded which). The CDR3 DNA reads as TGTGCCAGTAGTATCGGGACAGGGTACAATCAGCCCCAGCATTTT. It translates to CASSIGTGYNQPQHF. The full variable domain, rest sourced from reference TRBV19 and TRBJ1-5, is DGGITQSPKYLFRKEGQNVTLSCEQNLNHDAMYWYRQDPGQGLRLIYYSQIVNDFQKGDIAEGYSVSREKKESFPLTVTSAQKNPTAFYLCASSIGTGYNQPQHFGDGTRLSIL.